The 28 T cell receptor beta chains below were found in one sample sequenced in a study of blood T cell repertoires in COVID-19. Clones were sequenced by immunoSEQ multiplex PCR, and TCRdb holds only the in-frame ones, with some missing. The top ten hold just under 2% of the sample, which has 250,000 or so clones, approximately 86% seen once. Sequencing was performed on peripheral blood. These receptors all come from a man aged 25-45 years with active or convalescent COVID-19.

Here the CDR3 DNA reads TGTGCCAGCAGCGTAGAACCCACAGTATGGAGGGATGGCTACACCTTC. It encodes CASSVEPTVWRDGYTF. The J gene is TRBJ1-2, the V gene TRBV9; no clear D. Trimming removed 0 bases at V and 6 bases at J, with 18 bases between. CDR3 size: 16 residues. Germline CDR1 SGDLS, CDR2 YYNGEE.

This clone was seen a single time. This chain connects TRBV6-1 to TRBJ1-2; 8 bases match TRBD1. CDR1 and CDR2 from the germline V gene are MNHNS and SASEGT. Losses at the gene ends were 2 bases for V and 3 bases for J; bases not matched to a gene: 8. The CDR3 is made up of 16 amino acids. Written as DNA, the CDR3 is TGTGCCAGCAGTGAAATGGGCAGGGGGCTCGACTATGGCTACACCTTC. This translates into CASSEMGRGLDYGYTF.

This chain uses TRBV5-1 with TRBJ2-2; maybe TRBD1 (7 bases). V was pared by 3 bases and J by 4 bases, with 19 bases between. The germline V gene encodes CDR1 SGHRS and CDR2 YFSETQ. The CDR3 is made up of 17 amino acids. The CDR3 nucleotides are TGCGCCAGCAGCTCGACAGGGACGGGGGCCTTCACCGGGGAGCTGTTTTTT. This gives the protein CASSSTGTGAFTGELFF.

The genes are TRBV6-5 and TRBJ1-6, with TRBD1 as a possible D gene (6 bases). CDR1 is MNHEY, CDR2 SVGAGI, per germline. Trimming pared 7 bases from V and 6 bases from J, leaving 16 bases between. The CDR3 extends over 15 amino acids. The CDR3 protein is CASKSPGAGNSPLHF. DNA for the CDR3: TGTGCCAGCAAATCGCCAGGGGCTGGTAATTCACCCCTCCACTTT.

The chain couples TRBV5-8 to TRBJ1-5, with D perhaps TRBD1 (5 bases). V was cut by 1 base and J by 6 bases, with 11 bases left in between. CDR3 size: 14 residues. The germline V gene encodes CDR1 SGHTS and CDR2 YDEGEE. CDR3 residues: CASSLLGAGQPQHF. Written as DNA, the CDR3 is TGTGCCAGCAGCTTGCTAGGGGCTGGTCAGCCCCAGCATTTT.

V gene TRBV11-2 combines with J gene TRBJ2-1; 8 bases map to TRBD2. From germline, CDR1 is SGHAT and CDR2 FQNNGV. This CDR3 is built from 17 residues. V shed 4 bases and J 6 bases; nucleotides not matched to a gene: 14. The CDR3 region has the DNA TGTGCCAGCAGCTCCACTGGCGGGGGGCCCTCTCTCAATGAGCAGTTCTTC. Its translation: CASSSTGGGPSLNEQFF.

This chain uses TRBV7-3 with TRBJ2-3, with TRBD2 matching 8 bases. The CDR3 length is 15 residues. Germline V gives CDR1 SGHTA, CDR2 FQGTGA. V shed 5 bases, J shed 2 bases, and the junction held 6 bases outside the gene matches. The CDR3 is CASSGSGGVTDTQYF. In nucleotides, the CDR3 is TGTGCCAGCAGCGGGAGCGGGGGCGTCACAGATACGCAGTATTTT.

The chain has TRBV19 and TRBJ2-1, with 12 bases aligning to TRBD1. Germline V gene sequence: CDR1 LNHDA, CDR2 SQIVND (reference sequence). Trimming removed 6 bases from V and 6 bases from J; junction bases left unmatched: 3. CDR3 size: 14 residues. In DNA, the CDR3 is TGTGCCAGTAGAGGGGACAGGGGGCGCAATGAGCAGTTCTTC. Protein product: CASRGDRGRNEQFF.

The chain employs TRBV5-3 and TRBJ2-5; D gene uncertain. TRBV5-3 is marked as an open reading frame, function uncertain. The CDR3 has 11 residues. V lost 10 bases and J lost 5, with 12 bases in between. CDR3 bases: TGTGCCCTCCTGGTTCGGGAGACCCAGTACTTC. This translates into CALLVRETQYF.

The rearrangement links TRBV5-6 to TRBJ1-6, with D unclear. The length of the CDR3 is 15 residues. CDR1 and CDR2 (germline): SGHDT, YYEEEE. Trimming removed 2 bases at V and 6 bases at J, with 12 bases between. CDR3: CASSFGGAFNSPLHF. The CDR3 nucleotides are TGTGCCAGCAGCTTTGGTGGAGCCTTTAATTCACCCCTCCACTTT.

The rearrangement uses TRBV7-2 and TRBJ2-7, with 12 bases matching TRBD2. The CDR3 is 15 amino acids. V lost 5 bases to trimming and J lost 3 bases; unmatched junction nucleotides: 5. In germline, CDR1 is SGHTA, CDR2 FQGNSA. The CDR3 DNA reads TGTGCCAGCAGCCACGGACTAGCGGGGATCTACGAGCAGTACTTC. Translation: CASSHGLAGIYEQYF.

V gene TRBV14 combines with J gene TRBJ1-4; TRBD1 agrees at 8 bases. The CDR3 loop spans 14 amino acids. Per germline, CDR1 SGHDN and CDR2 FVKESK. Losses at the gene ends were 4 bases for V and 4 bases for J; bases not matched to a gene: 2. The DNA of the CDR3 is TGTGCCAGCAGCCGGACAGGGTTTAATGAAAAACTGTTTTTT. Its translation is CASSRTGFNEKLFF. Combining the CDR3 with reference TRBV14 and TRBJ1-4 gives the whole variable domain EAGVTQFPSHSVIEKGQTVTLRCDPISGHDNLYWYRRVMGKEIKFLLHFVKESKQDESGMPNNRFLAERTGGTYSTLKVQPAELEDSGVYFCASSRTGFNEKLFFGSGTQLSVL.

The chain has TRBV15 and TRBJ2-1, with 11 bases lining up with TRBD2. The CDR3 has 16 amino acids. With 0 bases clipped from V and 4 bases from J, the junction kept 2 bases outside the gene matches. From germline, CDR1 is LNHNV and CDR2 YYDKDF (reference sequence). Written as DNA, the CDR3 is TGTGCCACCAGCAGAGATCCTAGCGGGGGGTACAATGAGCAGTTCTTC. Translated, it gives CATSRDPSGGYNEQFF.

The CDR3: CASMGGNSPDTQYF. CDR3 DNA sequence: TGTGCCAGCATGGGGGGGAATTCCCCAGATACGCAGTATTTT. The chain is built from TRBV6-6 and TRBJ2-3; 7 bases match TRBD2. Germline V CDR1 and CDR2: MNHNY, SVGAGI (reference sequence). Losses at the gene ends were 7 bases for V and 4 bases for J; bases not matched to a gene: 8. The CDR3 covers 14 residues.

This CDR3 reads CASSLLGQSDQPQHF. As DNA, the CDR3 is TGCGCCAGCAGCTTACTAGGACAGTCAGATCAGCCCCAGCATTTT. J is TRBJ1-5 and V is TRBV5-1; D possibly corresponds to TRBD1 (6 bases). Germline V gene sequence: CDR1 SGHRS, CDR2 YFSETQ. The CDR3 runs 15 residues. V lost 2 bases to trimming and J lost 5 bases, with 14 bases between them. Full variable domain (outside the CDR3, taken from reference TRBV5-1 and TRBJ1-5): KAGVTQTPRYLIKTRGQQVTLSCSPISGHRSVSWYQQTPGQGLQFLFEYFSETQRNKGNFPGRFSGRQFSNSRSEMNVSTLELGDSALYLCASSLLGQSDQPQHFGDGTRLSIL.

V gene TRBV12-3 or TRBV12-4 combines with J gene TRBJ1-1; no clear D. The V and J ends lost 7 bases and 4 bases respectively, with 13 bases between them. The CDR3 has 13 residues. The CDR3 sequence is CASTPVTATEAFF. The CDR3 nucleotides are TGTGCCAGCACCCCAGTAACAGCCACTGAAGCTTTCTTT.

The genes are TRBV4-2 and TRBJ2-2; 9 positions agree with TRBD1. The CDR3 is 15 amino acids. Losses at the gene ends were 3 bases for V and 6 bases for J; bases not matched to a gene: 5. The germline gives CDR1 LGHNA, CDR2 YNFKEQ. CDR3 bases: TGTGCCAGCAGCCAGGGACAGGGCGGGCCCGGGGAGCTGTTTTTT. The encoded protein is CASSQGQGGPGELFF.

V gene TRBV4-1 combines with J gene TRBJ1-1; D perhaps matches TRBD1 (6 bases). Between the trimmed V and J ends, which lost 3 bases and 5 bases, there was a span of 19 bases. The germline gives CDR1 MGHRA, CDR2 YSYEKL. CDR3 length: 16 residues. The CDR3 loop is CASSQTRGAMGTEAFF. Written as DNA, the CDR3 is TGCGCCAGCAGCCAGACCAGGGGTGCTATGGGGACTGAAGCTTTCTTT.

The chain joins TRBV19 to TRBJ1-5, with D possibly being TRBD1 (6 bases). The CDR3 is made up of 17 amino acids. Trimming took off 2 bases at V and 0 bases at J, with 14 bases between the two ends. Germline assignment: CDR1 LNHDA and CDR2 SQIVND (reference sequence). CDR3 nucleotides: TGTGCCAGTAGTATAACCGGGACACGCCTTAGCAATCAGCCCCAGCATTTT. This translates into CASSITGTRLSNQPQHF. The entire variable domain, with the rest obtained from reference TRBV19 and TRBJ1-5, is as follows: DGGITQSPKYLFRKEGQNVTLSCEQNLNHDAMYWYRQDPGQGLRLIYYSQIVNDFQKGDIAEGYSVSREKKESFPLTVTSAQKNPTAFYLCASSITGTRLSNQPQHFGDGTRLSIL.

The V and J genes are TRBV7-8 and TRBJ2-3, with 8 nucleotides matching TRBD2. The CDR3 consists of 16 residues. Germline CDR1 and CDR2: SGHVS and FQNEAQ. Trimming at V came to 1 base and at J to 1 base, leaving 4 bases not matched to a gene. The CDR3 loop is CASSLVFGGGTDTQYF. The DNA for the CDR3 is TGTGCCAGCAGCTTAGTTTTCGGGGGGGGCACAGATACGCAGTATTTT.

This chain uses TRBV25-1 with TRBJ2-1; 9 bases line up with TRBD1. This CDR3 is built from 15 residues. The ends lost 2 bases at V and 10 bases at J; junction bases unmatched: 9. Germline V gene sequence: CDR1 MGHDK, CDR2 SYGVNS. CDR3 DNA sequence: TGTGCCAGCAGTGAAGCCGGGACAGGGTTATGGGAGCAGTTCTTC. It specifies CASSEAGTGLWEQFF.

The gene calls are TRBV4-2 and TRBJ2-5; 11 bases are shared with TRBD2. The CDR3 loop spans 16 amino acids. Germline V gene data show CDR1 as LGHNA and CDR2 as YNFKEQ. V was pared by 1 base and J by 5 bases, with 6 bases of the junction left unmatched. In DNA form, the CDR3 reads TGTGCCAGCAGCCAAGTTAGCGGGGGGGCGCTGGAGACCCAGTACTTC. Encoded protein: CASSQVSGGALETQYF.

This chain connects TRBV2 to TRBJ1-1; no reliable D call. The V end was cut by 5 bases, the J end by 7 bases, with 11 bases between. The CDR3 loop spans 12 amino acids. CDR1 and CDR2 from the germline V gene are SNHLY and FYNNEI. CDR3 in DNA: TGTGCCAGCAGTAAACTACAAGGTGAAGCTTTCTTT. It encodes CASSKLQGEAFF.

The chain joins TRBV2 to TRBJ2-1; no clear D. CDR1 and CDR2 from the germline V gene are SNHLY and FYNNEI. The V end was cut by 8 bases, the J end by 15 bases, with 20 bases between. The CDR3 length is 12 residues. In nucleotides, the CDR3 is TGTGCCAGCGAGGAATCCGCATCTCCCCCGTTCTTC. It translates to CASEESASPPFF.

CDR3 nucleotide sequence: TGTGCCAGCACACGGCAGGGATGGTTTAATGACTATGGCTACACCTTC. This translates into CASTRQGWFNDYGYTF. The chain is built from TRBV5-4 and TRBJ1-2; D may be TRBD1 (5 bases). Per germline, CDR1 SGHNT and CDR2 YYREEE (reference sequence). Trimming cost V 6 bases and J 3 bases, with 21 bases left between them. This CDR3 region has 16 residues. Full variable domain (remainder filled in from reference TRBV5-4 and TRBJ1-2): ETGVTQSPTHLIKTRGQQVTLRCSSQSGHNTVSWYQQALGQGPQFIFQYYREEENGRGNFPPRFSGLQFPNYSSELNVNALELDDSALYLCASTRQGWFNDYGYTFGSGTRLTVV.

The chain employs TRBV5-1 and TRBJ1-1; TRBD1 might be the D (6 bases). V lost 2 bases, J lost 8 bases, and 13 bases lay in between. The CDR3 has 13 residues. Germline CDR1 reads SGHRS; CDR2 reads YFSETQ. In DNA form, the CDR3 reads TGCGCCAGCAGCTTACAGGGTTCGTCGGAAGCTTTCTTT. Its translation: CASSLQGSSEAFF.

V usage is TRBV7-8 and J usage is TRBJ2-1; TRBD1 matches 7 bases. In germline, CDR1 is SGHVS, CDR2 FQNEAQ. The V gene end was trimmed by 0 bases and the J gene end by 1 base; junction bases not matched to a gene: 9. The length of the CDR3 is 18 residues. This CDR3 is CASSLALWTGYSYNEQFF. The CDR3 region has the DNA TGTGCCAGCAGCTTAGCGCTATGGACAGGTTATTCCTACAATGAGCAGTTCTTC.

As DNA, the CDR3 is TGCGCCAGCAGCACGGGACAGGGGGACACTGAAGCTTTCTTT. Translation: CASSTGQGDTEAFF. The chain links TRBV5-1 to TRBJ1-1; 11 bases are shared with TRBD1. Losses at the gene ends were 4 bases for V and 3 bases for J; bases not matched to a gene: 2. Per germline, CDR1 SGHRS and CDR2 YFSETQ. This CDR3 region has 14 residues.